The clone carrying this T cell receptor beta chain was counted at least ten times. This record comes from a study of patients and donors after allogeneic stem cell transplantation. TCRdb re-called the RT-PCR reads with MiXCR, one entry per CDR3 protein. The sample lists 200,000 to 250,000 distinct CDR3 sequences; roughly an eighth were seen once. The CDR3 spans 13 residues. The V gene's germline CDR1 is SGDLS and CDR2 YYNGEE. V dropped 5 bases and J dropped 0 bases, with 9 bases sitting between them. What was sequenced was blood, either unsorted or a sorted T cell fraction (not recorded which). The clonotype was recovered from a human donor who was either an allogeneic HSCT recipient or a stem cell or donor lymphocyte infusion donor (not recorded which). It is not recorded whose cells these are; they may come from a transplant donor. The chain employs TRBV9 and TRBJ2-7; weak D call: TRBD1 (5 bases). CDR3 protein: CASSADNSYEQYF. DNA for the CDR3: TGTGCCAGCAGTGCGGACAACTCCTACGAGCAGTACTTC.